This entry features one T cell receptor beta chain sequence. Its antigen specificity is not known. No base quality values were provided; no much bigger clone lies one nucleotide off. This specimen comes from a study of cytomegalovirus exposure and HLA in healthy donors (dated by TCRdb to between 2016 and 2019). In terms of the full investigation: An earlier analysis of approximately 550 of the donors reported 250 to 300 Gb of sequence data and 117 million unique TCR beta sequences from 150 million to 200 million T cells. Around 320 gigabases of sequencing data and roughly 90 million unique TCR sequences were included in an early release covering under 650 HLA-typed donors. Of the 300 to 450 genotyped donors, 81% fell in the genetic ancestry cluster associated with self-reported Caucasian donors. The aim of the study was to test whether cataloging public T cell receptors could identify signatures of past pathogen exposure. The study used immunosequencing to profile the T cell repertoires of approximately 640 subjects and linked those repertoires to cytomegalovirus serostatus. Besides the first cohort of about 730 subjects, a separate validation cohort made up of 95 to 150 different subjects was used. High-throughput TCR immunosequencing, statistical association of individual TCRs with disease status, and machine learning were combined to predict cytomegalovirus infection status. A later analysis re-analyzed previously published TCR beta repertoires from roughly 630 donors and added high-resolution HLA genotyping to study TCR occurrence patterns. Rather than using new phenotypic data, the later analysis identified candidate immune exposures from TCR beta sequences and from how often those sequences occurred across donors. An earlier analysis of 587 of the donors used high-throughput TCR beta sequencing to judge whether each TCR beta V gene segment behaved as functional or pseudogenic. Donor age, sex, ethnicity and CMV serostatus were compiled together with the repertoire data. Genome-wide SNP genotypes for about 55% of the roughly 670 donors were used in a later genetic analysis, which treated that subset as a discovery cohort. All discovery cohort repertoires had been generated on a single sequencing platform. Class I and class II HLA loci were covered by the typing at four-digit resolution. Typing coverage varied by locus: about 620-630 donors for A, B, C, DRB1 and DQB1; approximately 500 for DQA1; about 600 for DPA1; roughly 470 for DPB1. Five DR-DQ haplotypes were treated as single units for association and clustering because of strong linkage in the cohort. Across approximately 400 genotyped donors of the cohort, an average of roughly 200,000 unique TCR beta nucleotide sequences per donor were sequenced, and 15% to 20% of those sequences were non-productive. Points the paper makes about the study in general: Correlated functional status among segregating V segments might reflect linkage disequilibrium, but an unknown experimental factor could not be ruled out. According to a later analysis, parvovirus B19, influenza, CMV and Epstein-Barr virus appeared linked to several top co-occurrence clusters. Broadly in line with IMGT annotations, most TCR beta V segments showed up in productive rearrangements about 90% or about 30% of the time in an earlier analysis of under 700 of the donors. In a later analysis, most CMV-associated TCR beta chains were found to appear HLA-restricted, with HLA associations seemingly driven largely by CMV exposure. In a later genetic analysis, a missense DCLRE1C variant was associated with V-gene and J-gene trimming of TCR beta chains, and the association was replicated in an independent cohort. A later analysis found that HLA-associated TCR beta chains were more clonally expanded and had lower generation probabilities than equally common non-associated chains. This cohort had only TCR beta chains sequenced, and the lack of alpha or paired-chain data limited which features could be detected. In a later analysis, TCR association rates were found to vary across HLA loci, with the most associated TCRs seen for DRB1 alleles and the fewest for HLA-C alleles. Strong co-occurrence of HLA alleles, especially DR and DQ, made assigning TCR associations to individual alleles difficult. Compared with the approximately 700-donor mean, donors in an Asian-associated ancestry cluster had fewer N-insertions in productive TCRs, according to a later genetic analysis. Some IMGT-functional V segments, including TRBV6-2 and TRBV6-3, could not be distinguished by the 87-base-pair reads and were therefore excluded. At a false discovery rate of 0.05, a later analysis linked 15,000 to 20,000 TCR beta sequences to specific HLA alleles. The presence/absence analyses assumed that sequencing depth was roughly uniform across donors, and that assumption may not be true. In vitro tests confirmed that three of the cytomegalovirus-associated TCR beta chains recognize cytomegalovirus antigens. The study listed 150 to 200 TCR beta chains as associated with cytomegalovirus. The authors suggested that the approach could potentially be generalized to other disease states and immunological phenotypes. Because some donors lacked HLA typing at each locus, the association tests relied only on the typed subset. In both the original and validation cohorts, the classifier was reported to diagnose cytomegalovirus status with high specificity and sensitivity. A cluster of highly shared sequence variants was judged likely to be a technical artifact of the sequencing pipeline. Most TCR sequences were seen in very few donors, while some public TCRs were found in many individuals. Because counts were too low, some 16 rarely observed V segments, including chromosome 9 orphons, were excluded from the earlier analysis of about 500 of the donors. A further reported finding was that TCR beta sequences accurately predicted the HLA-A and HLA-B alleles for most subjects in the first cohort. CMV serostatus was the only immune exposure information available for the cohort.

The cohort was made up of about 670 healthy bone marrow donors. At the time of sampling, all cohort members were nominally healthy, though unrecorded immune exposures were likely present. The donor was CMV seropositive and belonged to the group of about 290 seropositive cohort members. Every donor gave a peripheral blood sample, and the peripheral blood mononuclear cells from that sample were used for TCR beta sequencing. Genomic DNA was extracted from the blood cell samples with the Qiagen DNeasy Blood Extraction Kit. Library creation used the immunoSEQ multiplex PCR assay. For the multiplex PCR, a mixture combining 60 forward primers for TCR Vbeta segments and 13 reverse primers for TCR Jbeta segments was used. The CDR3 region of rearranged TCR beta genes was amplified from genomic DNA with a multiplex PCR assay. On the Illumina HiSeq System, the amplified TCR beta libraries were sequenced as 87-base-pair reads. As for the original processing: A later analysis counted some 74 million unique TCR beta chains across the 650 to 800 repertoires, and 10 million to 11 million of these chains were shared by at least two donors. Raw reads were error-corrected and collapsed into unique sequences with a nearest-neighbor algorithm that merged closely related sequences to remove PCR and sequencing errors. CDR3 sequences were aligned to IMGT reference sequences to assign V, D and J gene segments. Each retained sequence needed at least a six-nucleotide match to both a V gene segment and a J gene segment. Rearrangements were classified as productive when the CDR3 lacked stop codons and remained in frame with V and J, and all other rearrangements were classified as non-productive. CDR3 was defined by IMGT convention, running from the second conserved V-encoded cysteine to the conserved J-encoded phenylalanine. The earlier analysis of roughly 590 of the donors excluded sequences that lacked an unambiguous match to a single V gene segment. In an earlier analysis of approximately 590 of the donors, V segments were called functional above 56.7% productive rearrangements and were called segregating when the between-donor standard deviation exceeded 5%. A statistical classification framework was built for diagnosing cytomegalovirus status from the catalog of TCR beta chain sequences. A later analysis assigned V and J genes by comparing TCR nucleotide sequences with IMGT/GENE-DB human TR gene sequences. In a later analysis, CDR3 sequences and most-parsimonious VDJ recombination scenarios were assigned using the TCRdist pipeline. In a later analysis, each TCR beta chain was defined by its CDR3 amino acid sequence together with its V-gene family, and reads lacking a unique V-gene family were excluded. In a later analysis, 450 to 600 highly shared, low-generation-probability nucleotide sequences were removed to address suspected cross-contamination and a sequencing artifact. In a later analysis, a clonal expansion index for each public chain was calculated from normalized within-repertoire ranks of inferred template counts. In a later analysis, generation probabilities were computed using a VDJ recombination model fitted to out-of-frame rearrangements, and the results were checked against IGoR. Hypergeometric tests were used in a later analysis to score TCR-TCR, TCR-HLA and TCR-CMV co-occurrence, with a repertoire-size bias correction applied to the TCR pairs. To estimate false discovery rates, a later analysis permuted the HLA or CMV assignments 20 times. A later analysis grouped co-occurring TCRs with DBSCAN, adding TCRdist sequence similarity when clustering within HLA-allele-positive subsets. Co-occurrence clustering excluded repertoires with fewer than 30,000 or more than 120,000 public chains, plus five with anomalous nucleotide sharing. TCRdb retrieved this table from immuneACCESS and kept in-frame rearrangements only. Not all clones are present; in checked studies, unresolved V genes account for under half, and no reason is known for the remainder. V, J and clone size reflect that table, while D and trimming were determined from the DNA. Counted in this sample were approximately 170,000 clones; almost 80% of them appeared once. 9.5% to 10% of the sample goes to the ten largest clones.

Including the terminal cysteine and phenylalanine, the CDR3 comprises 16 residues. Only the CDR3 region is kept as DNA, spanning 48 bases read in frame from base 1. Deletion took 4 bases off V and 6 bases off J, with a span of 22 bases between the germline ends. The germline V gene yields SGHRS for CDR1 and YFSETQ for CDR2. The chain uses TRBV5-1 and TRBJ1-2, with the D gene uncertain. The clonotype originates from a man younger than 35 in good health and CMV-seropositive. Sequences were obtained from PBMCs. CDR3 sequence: CASSLGSGRTGNGYTF. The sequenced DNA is TGCGCCAGCAGCCTTGGATCTGGACGGACTGGCAATGGCTACACCTTC. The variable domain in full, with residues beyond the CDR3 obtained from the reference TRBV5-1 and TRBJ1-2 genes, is KAGVTQTPRYLIKTRGQQVTLSCSPISGHRSVSWYQQTPGQGLQFLFEYFSETQRNKGNFPGRFSGRQFSNSRSEMNVSTLELGDSALYLCASSLGSGRTGNGYTFGSGTRLTVV.